The TCR beta chain under discussion was sequenced for a study of T-cell memory formation after mild COVID-19. Study at large: Clusters were largely donor specific. Study-wide findings and caveats: Contracting CD4+ clones sat mainly in CM and EM; CD8+ in EMRA. There was a balanced CD4/CD8 profile in clones contracting day 15 to 85, and later expanders leaned CD4+.

Sample barcodes and UMIs were carried by the TCR alpha and TCR beta cDNA libraries that 5'RACE generated with constant-segment primers. Via MiXCR, TCRdb re-called the 5' RACE reads, giving one row per CDR3 protein. The data show 400,000 or so distinct CDR3 sequences, roughly 20% seen once. There are a few counts of this clonotype. Its specificity is unknown. The V and J ends lost 2 bases and 0 bases respectively, with 7 bases between them. The V gene's germline CDR1 is SEHNR and CDR2 FQNEAQ (reference sequence). The CDR3 is 15 amino acids. V usage is TRBV7-9 and J usage is TRBJ2-2; D uncertain. The origin of this receptor is an adult woman who had mild COVID-19 (a few samples of this study predate the infection). Cell type and time point are not known. The sequenced sample consisted of PBMCs or a T cell subset sorted from them (not recorded which). CDR3 in amino acids: CASSLRSTNTGELFF. The CDR3 coding sequence is TGTGCCAGCAGCTTAAGAAGTACGAACACCGGGGAGCTGTTTTTT.